This T cell receptor beta chain was captured in a study of cytomegalovirus exposure and HLA in healthy donors. Whole-study findings and limits: In a later analysis, first-cohort TCR clusters were found to tend to co-occur in the 120 or so validation repertoires. With high specificity and sensitivity, the classifier reportedly diagnosed cytomegalovirus status. The study flagged roughly 160 TCR beta chains as cytomegalovirus-associated. A few of the chains that were CMV-associated were confirmed in vitro to be specific for CMV antigens.

This CDR3 contains 15 residues. Remarks on this clone: The target antigen is unknown.

The repertoire was sequenced with immunoSEQ multiplex PCR; TCRdb's copy has only in-frame clones and lacks some. This sample yields about 62,000 clones, of which more than 85% are seen a single time; over 6.5% belongs to the top ten. This clonotype was sampled from a woman younger than 35 in good health and CMV-seropositive. The sequenced material came from PBMCs. The genes are TRBV1 and TRBJ2-7; TRBD1, the D gene given by the table, was not confirmed from the DNA. TRBV1 is a pseudogene segment. The CDR3 DNA sequence: TGCACCAGCAGCACCCCTTCGGGACAGGGAAACGAGCAGTACTTC. Translating gives CTSSTPSGQGNEQYF.